The rows below give T cell receptor beta chains drawn from one sample of a study of T cells in Graves' hyperthyroidism and ophthalmopathy. A single record per CDR3 protein comes from TCRdb applying MiXCR to the multiplex PCR reads. The sample comprises roughly 260,000 distinct CDR3 sequences, roughly 15% of which are singletons, and approximately 12% rests with the top ten. The sequencing input was blood. These receptors all come from a woman in her thirties or forties with Graves' hyperthyroidism that later progressed to Graves' ophthalmopathy. CDR3s include the opening cysteine and the closing phenylalanine or tryptophan. The D gene is left open where the match is weak. Size is omitted from some rows. Given values are once, few, many or a class for expanded clones.

TRBV6-1	-	TRBJ2-3	TRBD2	CASSEASGRGDTQYF	TGTGCCAGCAGTGAGGCTAGCGGGAGAGGAGATACGCAGTATTTT
TRBV18	few	TRBJ1-5	-	CASSLTDASNQPQHF	TGTGCCAGCTCTCTAACGGACGCTAGCAATCAGCCCCAGCATTTT
TRBV30	-	TRBJ2-3	-	CARSVQGFRTDTQYF	TGTGCCCGGAGTGTACAAGGATTTCGCACAGATACGCAGTATTTT
TRBV18	-	TRBJ2-2	TRBD1	CASSPRPGGTGELFF	TGTGCCAGCTCACCACGGCCAGGGGGCACCGGGGAGCTGTTTTTT
TRBV6-1	-	TRBJ1-4	-	CARSVQGNEKLFF	TGTGCCCGCAGTGTACAGGGAAATGAAAAACTGTTTTTT
TRBV20-1	many	TRBJ2-1	TRBD2	CSAWGLAGINEQFF	TGCAGTGCTTGGGGACTAGCGGGAATCAATGAGCAGTTCTTC
TRBV9	-	TRBJ2-1	-	CASSVGSDNNEQFF	TGTGCCAGCAGCGTAGGGTCTGATAACAATGAGCAGTTCTTC
TRBV19	many	TRBJ1-1	-	CATLPGGLTEAFF	TGTGCCACCCTCCCGGGGGGGCTTACTGAAGCTTTCTTT
TRBV7-9	many	TRBJ2-7	-	CASSLSAGLEYEQYF	TGTGCCAGCAGCTTATCAGCAGGCTTGGAATACGAGCAGTACTTC
TRBV11-2	-	TRBJ2-3	-	CASSQGGPGLGDTQYF	TGTGCCAGCAGCCAGGGGGGGCCAGGTTTGGGAGATACGCAGTATTTT
TRBV14	few	TRBJ2-3	TRBD2	CARLREASGSRTDTQYF	TGTGCCAGGCTCCGGGAGGCTAGCGGGAGTCGCACAGATACGCAGTATTTT
TRBV7-9	many	TRBJ2-1	TRBD2	CASSPRGTSGRTTAGDNEQFF	TGTGCCAGCAGCCCCCGTGGGACTAGCGGGAGGACTACAGCGGGGGACAATGAGCAGTTCTTC
TRBV10-3	many	TRBJ2-2	-	CAISEDPSERAGELFF	TGTGCCATCAGTGAAGACCCCTCAGAGCGCGCCGGGGAGCTGTTTTTT
TRBV30	many	TRBJ2-7	-	CACWGYEQYF	TGTGCCTGCTGGGGATACGAGCAGTACTTC
TRBV5-8	-	TRBJ1-5	-	CASSFGRFSEPQHF	TGTGCCAGCAGCTTCGGACGGTTCAGTGAGCCCCAGCATTTT
TRBV11-2	many	TRBJ1-1	-	CASSFGQEAFF	TGTGCCAGCAGCTTTGGACAGGAAGCTTTCTTT
TRBV7-6	few	TRBJ2-1	-	CASSTQVSEQFF	TGTGCCAGCAGTACTCAGGTCTCGGAGCAGTTCTTC
TRBV28	-	TRBJ2-5	-	CASSLSELRETQYF	TGTGCCAGCAGTTTATCGGAGCTACGGGAGACCCAGTACTTC
TRBV25-1	-	TRBJ2-7	TRBD2	CASSRLAGVYEQYF	TGTGCCAGCAGTCGCCTAGCGGGAGTCTACGAGCAGTACTTC
TRBV4-1	many	TRBJ2-1	-	CASGTSWDSYNEQFF	TGCGCCAGCGGAACCTCCTGGGACTCCTACAATGAGCAGTTCTTC